This T cell receptor beta chain was obtained from a study of preoperative IRX-2 immunotherapy in early breast cancer. Method: immunoSEQ multiplex PCR; TCRdb's copy keeps in-frame clones and lacks some. The sample carries roughly 43,000 clones, just under 95% recorded once. Treatment given: preoperative locoregional IRX-2 cytokine immunotherapy. Patients received preoperative, locoregional IRX-2 cytokine immunotherapy in a phase Ib study. Germline CDR1 MNHEY, CDR2 SMNVEV (reference sequence). The V and J ends lost 5 bases and 9 bases, in that order; junction bases with no gene match: 5. This CDR3 spans 14 amino acids.

Sequenced material: tumor tissue, taken after IRX-2 immunotherapy. This clonotype was obtained from a human donor with breast cancer. The chain links TRBV27 to TRBJ2-1; 12 nucleotides match TRBD1. The CDR3 DNA reads as TGTGCCAGCAGTCCCCGGGACAGGGGGCGTGAGCAGTTCTTC. It codes for CASSPRDRGREQFF.